A single sample is the source of the 21 T cell receptor beta chains below, sequenced in a study of blood T cell repertoires in COVID-19. Here immunoSEQ multiplex PCR was the method, and the copy in TCRdb shows in-frame clones only, minus some. The sample has nearly 110,000 clones, roughly 84% seen once. Sequencing used peripheral blood. Receptors were obtained from a human donor in a cohort sampled during active COVID-19.

Here the CDR3 DNA reads TGTGCCAGCTCAGAAACAGCTAATGAAAAACTGTTTTTT. Its translation: CASSETANEKLFF. The gene calls are TRBV18 and TRBJ1-4, with D uncertain. Germline values: CDR1 KGHSH, CDR2 LQKENI. There are 13 residues in the CDR3. V was trimmed by 5 bases and J by 3 bases, leaving 7 bases between them.

This clone showed up just once. V usage is TRBV7-3 and J usage is TRBJ1-2; 10 nucleotides agree with TRBD1. This CDR3 has 16 amino acids. Germline-derived CDR1 and CDR2 are SGHTA and FQGTGA. Germline trimming cut 3 bases from V and 8 bases from J; bases unmatched to any gene: 12. The CDR3 bases are TGTGCCAGCAGCTTTTCACCGGGACAGGGGTCTGAGGGCTACACCTTC. Its protein is CASSFSPGQGSEGYTF.

J is TRBJ1-6 and V is TRBV7-6, with D tentatively TRBD1 (5 bases). With 6 bases removed from V and 10 bases from J, the gap between germline ends came to 16 bases. The CDR3 is made up of 14 amino acids. The germline V gene encodes CDR1 SGHVS and CDR2 FNYEAQ. This CDR3 is CASSQWGKDSPLHF. CDR3 nucleotide sequence: TGTGCCAGCAGTCAATGGGGCAAAGACTCACCCCTCCACTTT.

This clone has just one count. J is TRBJ2-2 and V is TRBV6-2 or TRBV6-3; a weak D match, TRBD2 (6 bases). The germline V gene encodes CDR1 MNHEY and CDR2 SVGEGT. Trimming took off 2 bases at V and 4 bases at J, with 11 bases between the two ends. This CDR3 comprises 15 residues. CDR3 in amino acids: CASSYLEGGTGELFF. CDR3 nucleotides: TGTGCCAGCAGTTACCTGGAGGGCGGCACCGGGGAGCTGTTTTTT.

The V call is TRBV4-3, the J call TRBJ2-3; 8 positions agree with TRBD2. Germline V gene lookup returns CDR1 LGHNA and CDR2 YSLEER. This CDR3 has 17 amino acids. After removal of 0 bases from V and 6 bases from J, the junction contained 11 bases not matched to a gene. The CDR3 DNA sequence: TGCGCCAGCAGCCAAGATGTAGGGACTAGTGCGAGGGATACGCAGTATTTT. It encodes CASSQDVGTSARDTQYF.

The chain uses TRBV21-1 and TRBJ2-7; TRBD2 is the table's D call and was not checked against the DNA. TRBV21-1 is a pseudogene locus. The CDR3 contains 21 residues. The CDR3, as DNA: TGTGCCAGCAGCAAAGTTTCGACTAGCGGGAGATTTCTCGACCGATGCTACGAGCAGTACGTC. This gives the protein CASSKVSTSGRFLDRCYEQYV.

This clone has just a few counts. The J gene is TRBJ1-1, the V gene TRBV6-5; D gene uncertain. Trimming shortened V by 4 bases and J by 7 bases, and 13 bases separated the two germline ends. Germline CDR1 MNHEY, CDR2 SVGAGI. The length of the CDR3 is 13 residues. Here the CDR3 reads CASSSTPAGEAFF. The CDR3 DNA reads TGTGCCAGCAGTTCCACCCCGGCGGGTGAAGCTTTCTTT.

The chain links TRBV19 to TRBJ2-5; TRBD1 matches 9 bases. The CDR3 runs to 17 residues. V dropped 4 bases and J dropped 0; count of bases not matched to a gene: 9. CDR1 and CDR2 from the germline V gene are LNHDA and SQIVND (reference sequence). The CDR3 nucleotides are TGTGCCAGTAGTAGCTCTGGGACAGGGCCGTACCAAGAGACCCAGTACTTC. Protein product: CASSSSGTGPYQETQYF.

This chain uses TRBV7-2 with TRBJ2-5, with D possibly TRBD1 on 6 matching bases. Trimming cost V 1 base and J 1 base, with 13 bases left between them. The CDR3 loop spans 16 amino acids. The germline V gene has CDR1 SGHTA and CDR2 FQGNSA. The CDR3 region is CASSLDSGVGQETQYF. The CDR3 DNA reads as TGTGCCAGCAGCTTAGATTCAGGGGTGGGCCAAGAGACCCAGTACTTC.

This clone was seen a few times. The chain employs TRBV14 and TRBJ2-1; D is unclear. Germline assignment: CDR1 SGHDN and CDR2 FVKESK. Trimming took 1 base from V and 8 from J, leaving 18 bases between them. There are 16 residues in the CDR3. This chain's CDR3 is CASSQGSLVVTDEQFF. The CDR3 DNA follows: TGTGCCAGCAGCCAAGGGTCCCTAGTAGTGACGGATGAGCAGTTCTTC. The full variable domain, its missing parts supplied by reference TRBV14 and TRBJ2-1, is EAGVTQFPSHSVIEKGQTVTLRCDPISGHDNLYWYRRVMGKEIKFLLHFVKESKQDESGMPNNRFLAERTGGTYSTLKVQPAELEDSGVYFCASSQGSLVVTDEQFFGPGTRLTVL.

The chain recombines TRBV4-3 with TRBJ2-5; no reliable D call. V shed 1 base and J shed 0 bases, with 9 bases lying between them. This CDR3 region has 15 residues. Germline-derived CDR1 and CDR2 are LGHNA and YSLEER. For the CDR3, the DNA is TGCGCCAGCAGCCAAGGAATAGCCAACCAAGAGACCCAGTACTTC. This gives the protein CASSQGIANQETQYF.

This clone was seen just once. This chain joins TRBV7-9 and TRBJ2-3; TRBD2 aligns across 8 bases. The J segment lost 3 bases and the V segment lost 1 base, leaving 15 bases of the junction unmatched. Germline assignment: CDR1 SEHNR and CDR2 FQNEAQ (reference sequence). This CDR3 spans 19 amino acids. CDR3 amino acids: CASSLGLLGRAIRTDTQYF. As DNA, the CDR3 is TGTGCCAGCAGCTTAGGGCTCCTCGGGAGGGCCATTAGGACAGATACGCAGTATTTT.

The rearrangement joins TRBV19 to TRBJ1-2; 7 bases are a match to TRBD1. Germline V gene data show CDR1 as LNHDA and CDR2 as SQIVND (reference sequence). This CDR3 region has 12 residues. The CDR3 loop reads CPSPGTDYGYTF. The CDR3 DNA reads as TGTCCCTCACCCGGGACAGACTATGGCTACACCTTC. Complete variable domain (other parts from reference TRBV19 and TRBJ1-2): DGGITQSPKYLFRKEGQNVTLSCEQNLNHDAMYWYRQDPGQGLRLIYYSQIVNDFQKGDIAEGYSVSREKKESFPLTVTSAQKNPTAFYLCPSPGTDYGYTFGSGTRLTVV.

The chain combines TRBV5-1 with TRBJ2-1; 7 bases align to TRBD2. The CDR3 consists of 13 residues. Germline lookup yields CDR1 SGHRS and CDR2 YFSETQ. V was pared by 0 bases and J by 8 bases, with 2 bases of the junction left unmatched. The CDR3 DNA reads as TGCGCCAGCAGCTTGGGGACTAGATATGAGCAGTTCTTC. Translating gives CASSLGTRYEQFF.

This clone has ten or more counts. This chain uses TRBV21-1 with TRBJ2-2; whether TRBD1, the table's D call, matches the DNA was not checked. TRBV21-1 is termed a pseudogene. The CDR3 is 16 residues long. The CDR3 nucleotides are TGTGCCAGCAGCAAAGGCCTCGGCAGGGCCACCGGGGAGCTGTTTTTT. Translated: CASSKGLGRATGELFF.

This chain uses TRBV7-2 with TRBJ2-3, with a tentative D call TRBD2 (5 bases). Trimming pared 5 bases from V and 4 bases from J, leaving 13 bases between. This CDR3 has 14 amino acids. The germline gives CDR1 SGHTA, CDR2 FQGNSA. The CDR3 DNA reads as TGTGCCAGCAGCGACTGGACTGGCCCAGATACGCAGTATTTT. Translated: CASSDWTGPDTQYF.

This clone is a singleton in its sample. The rearrangement joins TRBV5-4 to TRBJ2-5, with D tentatively TRBD1 (5 bases). Trimming left V 1 base short and J 6 bases short, with 16 bases between. Germline V lookup: CDR1 SGHNT, CDR2 YYREEE (reference sequence). CDR3 length equals 15 residues. DNA for the CDR3: TGTGCCAGCAGCTTGCAGGGAATAAACGCAAAGACCCAGTACTTC. Protein product: CASSLQGINAKTQYF.

The chain links TRBV7-3 to TRBJ2-3, with a possible D match to TRBD2 (6 bases). Trimming left V 0 bases short and J 2 bases short, with 9 bases between. CDR3 length equals 15 residues. Germline CDR1 SGHTA, CDR2 FQGTGA. The CDR3 DNA reads as TGTGCCAGCAGCTTAACTAGCGGCTTCACAGATACGCAGTATTTT. Translated: CASSLTSGFTDTQYF. The complete variable domain, with remaining parts taken from reference TRBV7-3 and TRBJ2-3, reads GAGVSQTPSNKVTEKGKYVELRCDPISGHTALYWYRQSLGQGPEFLIYFQGTGAADDSGLPNDRFFAVRPEGSVSTLKIQRTERGDSAVYLCASSLTSGFTDTQYFGPGTRLTVL.

The chain joins TRBV30 to TRBJ1-1, with 7 bases that match TRBD1. Germline CDR1 GTSNPN, CDR2 SVGIG (reference sequence). The J segment lost 4 bases and the V segment lost 0 bases, leaving 5 bases of the junction unmatched. This CDR3 region has 14 residues. The CDR3 loop reads CAWSVHRGGTEAFF. CDR3 nucleotide sequence: TGTGCCTGGAGTGTACACAGGGGCGGCACTGAAGCTTTCTTT.

The V and J genes are TRBV28 and TRBJ1-2; 7 positions match TRBD1. From germline, CDR1 is MDHEN and CDR2 SYDVKM. After removal of 5 bases from V and 5 bases from J, the junction contained 5 bases not matched to a gene. The CDR3 covers 13 residues. The chain's CDR3 is CASSPEDRYGYTF. The DNA of the CDR3 is TGTGCCAGCAGTCCAGAGGACAGGTATGGCTACACCTTC.

This sequence joins TRBV5-6 and TRBJ2-1; D remains ambiguous. Trimming pared 4 bases from V and 6 bases from J, leaving 17 bases between. This CDR3 comprises 15 residues. Germline V CDR1 and CDR2: SGHDT, YYEEEE. The CDR3 spells CASSRASGFSNEQFF. Here the CDR3 DNA reads TGTGCCAGCAGCCGAGCGTCGGGTTTCTCCAATGAGCAGTTCTTC.